This T cell receptor (beta chain) was identified in a study of response to subunit inactivated influenza vaccine. Study results and limitations: Authors suggested few new T cells are recruited by each seasonal influenza vaccination.

With 0 bases removed from V and 4 bases from J, the gap between germline ends came to 11 bases. The CDR3 is 15 amino acids. Germline V gene lookup returns CDR1 KGHDR and CDR2 SFDVKD. A single record per CDR3 protein comes from TCRdb applying MiXCR to the RT-PCR reads. The sample includes roughly 790,000 distinct CDR3 sequences, 21% of them seen just once. This clonotype was seen a few times. Antigen specificity is unknown. The sequence was collected from a man aged 50 to 59 who received an inactivated influenza vaccine. The source was PBMCs from blood, collected around 5 days after vaccination. The rearrangement links TRBV24-1 to TRBJ2-5, with D maybe TRBD2 (7 bases). CDR3: CATSDLRGGVETQYF. CDR3 coding DNA: TGTGCCACCAGTGATTTGAGGGGGGGCGTAGAGACCCAGTACTTC.